These 14 T cell receptor beta chains were all obtained from the same sample, sequenced in a study of cytomegalovirus exposure and HLA in healthy donors. PCR used 60 Vbeta primers and 13 Jbeta primers. Assay: immunoSEQ multiplex PCR; the TCRdb copy retains only in-frame clones and omits some. The repertoire holds about 150,000 clones, with roughly 80% as singletons. The sample consisted of PBMCs. The receptors come from a woman between 45 and 60 years old in good health and CMV-seropositive.

The genes are TRBV11-3 and TRBJ2-1; the D is unclear. The CDR3 covers 13 residues. In germline, CDR1 is SGHNT, CDR2 YENEEA. Trimming removed 5 bases from V and 5 bases from J, with 10 bases in between. CDR3: CASSRSPDNEQFF. Here the CDR3 DNA reads TGTGCCAGCAGCCGGTCGCCGGACAATGAGCAGTTCTTC.

The rearrangement uses TRBV19 and TRBJ1-5; a possible D gene is TRBD1 (6 bases). Per germline, CDR1 LNHDA and CDR2 SQIVND (reference sequence). V lost 5 bases, J lost 0 bases, and 17 bases lay in between. The CDR3 runs 17 residues. CDR3 DNA sequence: TGTGCCAGTAGTCAGACAGGTCGTCCGTATAGCAATCAGCCCCAGCATTTT. Its protein product is CASSQTGRPYSNQPQHF.

The chain is built from TRBV5-5 and TRBJ1-4; a possible D gene is TRBD1 (5 bases). Trimming took 0 bases from V and 0 from J, leaving 9 bases between them. This CDR3 contains 16 residues. Germline V gives CDR1 SGHKS, CDR2 YYEKEE (reference sequence). CDR3 amino acids: CASSLGDRSTNEKLFF. The CDR3, as DNA: TGTGCCAGCAGCTTGGGCGACAGATCAACTAATGAAAAACTGTTTTTT.

The CDR3 spells CASSPRTGTGTEAFF. The CDR3 DNA sequence: TGTGCCAGCAGCCCCCGGACAGGGACTGGGACTGAAGCTTTCTTT. The chain combines TRBV9 with TRBJ1-1; TRBD1 matches at 8 bases. Germline CDR1 is SGDLS and CDR2 is YYNGEE. With 4 bases clipped from V and 5 bases from J, the junction kept 10 bases outside the gene matches. This CDR3 spans 15 amino acids.

CDR3 protein: CAARGPTFYEQYF. In DNA form, the CDR3 reads TGTGCCGCCAGGGGGCCGACTTTTTACGAGCAGTACTTC. The chain employs TRBV30 and TRBJ2-7, with TRBD1 identical over 8 bases. Germline V gene data show CDR1 as GTSNPN and CDR2 as SVGIG (reference sequence). The CDR3 runs 13 residues. With V trimmed by 8 bases and J by 4 bases, 10 bases remained unmatched.

This chain connects TRBV5-6 to TRBJ2-1; 13 bases align to TRBD2. The CDR3 contains 17 residues. Germline CDR1 reads SGHDT; CDR2 reads YYEEEE. The junction had 8 bases not matched to a gene; V was cut back by 2 bases and J by 6 bases. In DNA, the CDR3 is TGTGCCAGCAGCTTACGCCTTACTAGCGGGGGGGCCAATGAGCAGTTCTTC. Translated, it gives CASSLRLTSGGANEQFF.

The V call is TRBV10-3, the J call TRBJ1-3, with 7 bases identical to TRBD1. The CDR3 spans 14 residues. Trimming removed 4 bases from V and 2 bases from J; junction bases left unmatched: 2. From germline, CDR1 is ENHRY and CDR2 SYGVKD. The CDR3 spells CAISGGGAGNTIYF. The CDR3 DNA reads TGTGCCATCAGTGGAGGGGGCGCTGGAAACACCATATATTTT.

This chain connects TRBV10-3 to TRBJ1-2, with D possibly matching TRBD1 (5 bases). V was cut by 6 bases and J by 0 bases, with 23 bases left in between. From germline, CDR1 is ENHRY and CDR2 SYGVKD. The CDR3 is 18 residues long. The CDR3 loop reads CAISRILQGSTANYGYTF. CDR3 nucleotide sequence: TGTGCCATCAGCCGAATCTTGCAGGGTAGCACGGCTAACTATGGCTACACCTTC.

The chain links TRBV7-2 to TRBJ2-1, with 10 bases aligning to TRBD2. Germline CDR1 is SGHTA and CDR2 is FQGNSA. Trimming took 5 bases from V and 6 from J; bases not matched to a gene: 4. The CDR3 consists of 14 residues. The DNA for the CDR3 is TGTGCCAGCAGCCAATTAGCGGGGGGCAATGAGCAGTTCTTC. This codes for CASSQLAGGNEQFF.

CDR3 residues: CASSTGQARAFF. The CDR3 DNA sequence: TGTGCCAGCAGCACGGGACAGGCTAGAGCTTTCTTT. V and J are TRBV14 and TRBJ1-1, with TRBD1 matching over 8 bases. CDR1 is SGHDN and CDR2 is FVKESK in the germline V gene. The CDR3 runs to 12 residues. The J segment lost 10 bases and the V segment lost 5 bases, leaving 6 bases of the junction unmatched.

The CDR3 region is CASSQEWGGTIYF. CDR3 nucleotide sequence: TGTGCCAGCAGCCAAGAATGGGGGGGCACCATATATTTT. This chain uses TRBV4-2 with TRBJ1-3, with TRBD1 as a possible D gene (5 bases). CDR1 is LGHNA, CDR2 YNFKEQ, per germline. V lost 0 bases, J lost 9 bases, and 9 bases lay in between. This CDR3 spans 13 amino acids.

The chain links TRBV27 to TRBJ1-1; 12 nucleotides line up with TRBD1. The length of the CDR3 is 17 residues. Per the germline V gene, CDR1 is MNHEY and CDR2 is SMNVEV (reference sequence). Unmatched junction bases numbered 11, after V lost 6 bases and J lost 3 bases. The CDR3 nucleotides are TGTGCCAGCAGCCCACGCCGGGACAGGGGGCCGGACACTGAAGCTTTCTTT. This gives the protein CASSPRRDRGPDTEAFF.

The chain joins TRBV5-1 to TRBJ2-1, with 7 bases aligning to TRBD1. Unmatched junction bases numbered 6, after V lost 4 bases and J lost 8 bases. The CDR3 has 13 residues. Germline CDR1 reads SGHRS; CDR2 reads YFSETQ. The CDR3 DNA sequence: TGCGCCAGCAGCATTCCAGGGACAGATGAGCAGTTCTTC. It specifies CASSIPGTDEQFF.

V and J are TRBV29-1 and TRBJ2-1, with TRBD2 matching 7 bases. Germline trimming cut 5 bases from V and 5 bases from J; bases unmatched to any gene: 6. The CDR3 extends over 13 amino acids. CDR1 is SQVTM, CDR2 ANQGSEA, per germline. The CDR3, as DNA: TGCAGCGTTCCAAGAGCGGGGAACAATGAGCAGTTCTTC. The encoded protein is CSVPRAGNNEQFF.